The 14 T cell receptor delta chains given below trace back to one sample, sequenced in a study of gamma-delta T cells after stem cell transplantation. TCRdb called clones anew from the RT-PCR reads with CATT. The sample holds about 1,500 delta-chain clones; roughly 1.6% are singletons and the top ten take around 42%. The sequenced material came from gamma-delta T cells. Receptor source: a human donor. It is not recorded whose cells these are; they may come from a transplant donor.

This clone was recorded a few times. The rearrangement joins TRDV1 to TRDJ3, with D unresolved. The V gene lost 1 base and the J gene lost 5 bases, with 6 bases spanning the gap. The CDR3 covers 15 residues. Germline CDR1 TSWWSYY, CDR2 QGS. Here the CDR3 DNA reads TGTGCTCTTGGGGAACCCCTGGGGGACACCCGACAGATGTTTTTC. Amino acid sequence: CALGEPLGDTRQMFF.

This clone was counted only a few times. The TCRdb protein, from a much larger clone, departs from this DNA's translation at residue 8, likely by read error; the protein shown derives from the DNA. J is TRDJ1 and V is TRDV2, with 7 nucleotides matching TRDD2. CDR3 length: 18 amino acids. Germline lookup yields CDR1 GEAIGNYY and CDR2 EKD. V dropped 1 base and J dropped 0; count of bases not matched to a gene: 13. The CDR3 bases are TGTGCCTGTGACACGTTCCTACAGGGGGCCAAGAACACCGATAAACTCATCTTT. Its translation is CACDTFLQGAKNTDKLIF.

Turning to this clone: The protein held in TCRdb is that of a much larger clone and does not match this DNA's translation at residue 3, likely because of a read error; the protein shown is translated from the DNA. V and J are TRDV2 and TRDJ1; 9 bases agree with TRDD2. Per germline, CDR1 GEAIGNYY and CDR2 EKD. The CDR3 spans 16 residues. CDR3 loop: CARDTLPTDYTDKLIF. CDR3 coding DNA: TGTGCCCGTGACACCCTTCCTACCGATTACACCGATAAACTCATCTTT.

As concerns this clone: Translating this DNA gives a protein that differs at residue 11 from the TCRdb one, which belongs to a much larger clone; a read error is likely, and the protein shown is this translation. The V call is TRDV2, the J call TRDJ3; 8 bases align to TRDD3. This CDR3 comprises 18 residues. The germline gives CDR1 GEAIGNYY, CDR2 EKD. V shed 2 bases, J shed 5 bases, and the junction held 10 bases outside the gene matches. The CDR3 nucleotides are TGTGCCTGTGACAGCTGGGGGAACGACCCCCGGGACACCCGACAGATGTTTTTC. Translating it yields CACDSWGNDPRDTRQMFF.

This clone was detected only a few times. An end of the junction differs from the germline gene, which may be a read error. The sample carries other DNA sequences with the same CDR3. The gene calls are TRDV2 and TRDJ1, with D perhaps TRDD3 (5 bases). This CDR3 is 18 amino acids long. CDR1 GEAIGNYY and CDR2 EKD come from the germline V gene. CDR3 DNA sequence: TGTGCCCGTGACACGTTTCTACCGGGGGCCAAGAACACCGATAAACTCATCTTT. Its translation: CARDTFLPGAKNTDKLIF.

This clone is categorized as large (0.1 to 1%). Distinct nucleotide sequences in the sample also encode this CDR3. The V call is TRDV2, the J call TRDJ1, with 10 positions matching TRDD3. Germline V gives CDR1 GEAIGNYY, CDR2 EKD. The length of the CDR3 is 16 residues. The V and J ends lost 1 base and 3 bases, in that order; junction bases with no gene match: 7. In nucleotides, the CDR3 is TGTGCCTGTGACACTGTGGGGGATACTTACCCCGATAAACTCATCTTT. Translating gives CACDTVGDTYPDKLIF.

This clone is classed as medium-sized. The sample holds other DNA sequences that translate to the same CDR3. The chain employs TRDV1 and TRDJ1, with TRDD3 matching over 12 bases. Germline V lookup: CDR1 TSWWSYY, CDR2 QGS. The V gene end was trimmed by 1 base and the J gene end by 0 bases; junction bases not matched to a gene: 24. The CDR3 extends over 24 amino acids. CDR3 DNA sequence: TGTGCTCTTGGGGAACCCGGCCCCACCTTCCCCGCACTGGGGGATACAACTTACACCGATAAACTCATCTTT. It translates to CALGEPGPTFPALGDTTYTDKLIF.

In its sample, this clone is medium-sized. A far larger clone differs by one base, so this is likely a read error. The rearrangement joins TRDV2 to TRDJ1, with TRDD3 as a possible D gene (6 bases). With 6 bases removed from V and 0 bases from J, the gap between germline ends came to 19 bases. CDR3 length: 16 residues. Germline lookup yields CDR1 GEAIGNYY and CDR2 EKD. Here the CDR3 reads CACSQGGTRYTDKLIF. The CDR3 DNA sequence: TGTGCCTGTTCCCAAGGGGGGACACGCTACACCGATAAACTCATCTTT.

This clone was counted a few times. Only one base separates this from a far larger clonotype, so it likely reflects a read error. Other DNA sequences from this sample encode an identical CDR3 as well. The V and J genes are TRDV2 and TRDJ1; D possibly corresponds to TRDD2 (5 bases). This CDR3 contains 16 residues. Trimming took off 0 bases at V and 0 bases at J, with 13 bases between the two ends. Germline V gene sequence: CDR1 GEAIGNYY, CDR2 EKD. In nucleotides, the CDR3 is TGTGCCTGTGACACCCTCCCTACCGATTACACCGATAAACTCATCTTT. Protein product: CACDTLPTDYTDKLIF.

In its sample, this clone was seen a few times. A read error is likely here: a far larger clone is one base away. In the same sample, other DNA sequences code for this CDR3. The chain couples TRDV2 to TRDJ1; 11 nucleotides line up with TRDD3. CDR3 length: 16 residues. The J segment lost 5 bases and the V segment lost 3 bases, leaving 10 bases of the junction unmatched. Germline-derived CDR1 and CDR2 are GEAIGNYY and EKD. The DNA for the CDR3 is TGTGCCTGTGACGCTCTGGGGGATACAACGACTGATAAACTCATCTTT. Encoded protein: CACDALGDTTTDKLIF.

This clone is deemed medium-sized. The sample has other DNA sequences that encode this CDR3 too. The chain combines TRDV1 with TRDJ3; 7 positions match TRDD2. After removal of 3 bases from V and 2 bases from J, the junction contained 25 bases not matched to a gene. Germline CDR1 reads TSWWSYY; CDR2 reads QGS. The CDR3 consists of 24 residues. The CDR3 nucleotides are TGTGCTCTTGGGGATCGATTCCTACCCTGGGATCTGGATAGGACGACCTGGGACACCCGACAGATGTTTTTC. This gives the protein CALGDRFLPWDLDRTTWDTRQMFF.

As regards this clone: Only one base separates this from a far larger clonotype, so it likely reflects a read error. The chain couples TRDV2 to TRDJ1, with 10 bases aligning to TRDD3. Germline V CDR1 and CDR2: GEAIGNYY, EKD. V shed 0 bases and J 6 bases; nucleotides not matched to a gene: 21. The CDR3 runs 20 residues. CDR3 nucleotide sequence: TGTGCCTGTGACACCCGAGGCGGGGCTGGGGGATATGTTTTGGTGTATAAACTCATCTTT. Its translation: CACDTRGGAGGYVLVYKLIF.

This clone was seen more than once but under ten times. A far larger clone is one base from this, pointing to a likely read error. This chain links TRDV2 with TRDJ1, with D perhaps matching TRDD3 (5 bases). CDR1 GEAIGNYY and CDR2 EKD come from the germline V gene. This CDR3 contains 17 residues. The V end was cut by 0 bases, the J end by 1 base, with 17 bases between. The CDR3 DNA reads TGTGCCTGTGACACCGCCTGGGCCCGACGGGCCACCGATAAACTCATCTTT. Its translation is CACDTAWARRATDKLIF.

This clone showed up just a few times. For this DNA, TCRdb reports the protein of a much larger clone, which diverges at residue 17, most likely from a read error; the protein presented here is translated directly from the DNA. The rearrangement links TRDV3 to TRDJ1; maybe TRDD3 (5 bases). Germline CDR1 reads TVYSNPD; CDR2 reads GDNSRS (reference sequence). V lost 2 bases to trimming and J lost 0 bases, with 43 bases between them. The CDR3 runs 24 residues. CDR3 nucleotide sequence: TGTGCCTTTGTGGGGACCGTTACCTTTGTCTTCAATTCACTCCCAATTCGGGACACCGATAAACTCATCTTT. Translation gives CAFVGTVTFVFNSLPIRDTDKLIF.